The 4 T cell receptor beta chains listed next were all sequenced from one sample in a study of T-cell reconstitution after alpha-beta-depleted transplantation in children. Preparation of the TCRbeta library involved a method that used unique molecular identifiers. TCRdb independently ran MiXCR on the PCR reads; one entry per CDR3 protein. In the table there are about 980,000 distinct CDR3 sequences, about 30% of which are singletons. Sample: PBMCs, mostly from graft donor cells, taken 360 days after TCRalphabeta/CD19-depleted stem cell transplant. These receptor sequences come from a boy younger than two who had a stem cell transplant for SCID, so the T cells may come from the graft donor.

This chain connects TRBV12-3 or TRBV12-4 to TRBJ1-5; perhaps TRBD1 as D (6 bases). V was trimmed by 5 bases and J by 6 bases, leaving 17 bases between them. CDR3 length: 15 residues. The CDR3 sequence: CASSPGGGVTQPQHF. The CDR3 nucleotides are TGTGCCAGCAGTCCAGGAGGGGGGGTCACTCAGCCCCAGCATTTT.

The chain combines TRBV5-1 with TRBJ2-7; the D is unclear. CDR1 is SGHRS, CDR2 YFSETQ, per germline. CDR3 size: 16 residues. The ends were cut back, 0 bases at V and 0 bases at J, with 13 bases in the middle. CDR3 sequence reads: CASSLGGSFSSYEQYF. In DNA, the CDR3 is TGCGCCAGCAGCTTGGGGGGATCGTTTAGCTCCTACGAGCAGTACTTC.

This clonotype has at least ten counts. V is TRBV6-6 and J is TRBJ2-5; 8 positions agree with TRBD1. V trimming: 0 bases; J trimming: 0 bases; junction bases outside the gene matches: 6. Germline V gene lookup returns CDR1 MNHNY and CDR2 SVGAGI (reference sequence). This CDR3 is 17 amino acids long. CDR3 residues: CASSYSTSGGYQETQYF. CDR3 bases: TGTGCCAGCAGTTACTCGACGTCAGGGGGCTACCAAGAGACCCAGTACTTC.

The chain is built from TRBV5-5 and TRBJ2-5, with 12 bases lining up with TRBD2. The CDR3 sequence is 15 residues long. Germline V gives CDR1 SGHKS, CDR2 YYEKEE (reference sequence). V gave up 9 bases and J gave up 3 bases; unmatched junction bases: 9. The CDR3 DNA follows: TGTGCCACCTATGACTGGACTAGCGGGAAAGAGACCCAGTACTTC. Protein sequence: CATYDWTSGKETQYF.